The rows below give T cell receptor beta chains drawn from one sample of a study of molecular identifiers for immune sequencing clone quantification. In TCRdb, the PCR reads were re-called with MiXCR into one record per CDR3 protein. The data contain roughly 100,000 distinct CDR3 sequences, 30% to 35% of them singletons. The sequenced material came from naive CD8+ T cells from blood, with Jurkat cell RNA spiked in. Receptors originate from a human donor in good health. Some libraries in this study had Jurkat cell RNA spiked in. Each CDR3 is given with its conserved first and last residue. The order of the fields is V gene, D gene, J gene, clone size, CDR3 length, CDR3 protein, CDR3 DNA. A D gene is named only where the DNA matches it firmly. Only some rows state a clone size, as once, few, many or a class for expanded clones.

>TRBV24-1|NA|TRBJ2-7|NA|12
CATLKPASQQYF
TGTGCCACCCTAAAGCCGGCGTCCCAGCAGTACTTC
>TRBV29-1|TRBD1|TRBJ1-5|many|12
CSARTGSQPQHF
TGCAGCGCCCGGACAGGGAGTCAGCCCCAGCATTTT
>TRBV6-2/TRBV6-3|NA|TRBJ2-7|NA|12
CASSRRAYEQYF
TGTGCCAGCAGCAGGCGCGCCTACGAGCAGTACTTC
>TRBV20-1|TRBD1|TRBJ2-3|NA|18
CSAFMGFGRDSFTDTRYF
TGCAGTGCTTTTATGGGATTTGGCAGGGACAGTTTCACAGATACGCGGTATTTT
>TRBV12-3/TRBV12-4|NA|TRBJ2-2|NA|12
CASSDDTGELFF
TGTGCCAGTTCAGATGACACCGGGGAGCTGTTTTTT
>TRBV28|NA|TRBJ2-7|NA|12
CASSFSGYEQYF
TGTGCCAGCAGTTTCTCAGGTTACGAGCAGTACTTC
>TRBV7-6|NA|TRBJ2-2|NA|14
CASSWTVNTGELFF
TGTGCCAGCAGCTGGACAGTTAACACCGGGGAGCTGTTTTTT
>TRBV6-6|NA|TRBJ2-7|NA|13
CASRIGPFYGQYF
TGTGCCAGCCGGATCGGACCTTTTTACGGGCAGTACTTC
>TRBV29-1|NA|TRBJ2-7|few|13
CSVWGLGAGEQYF
TGCAGCGTTTGGGGACTGGGGGCGGGAGAGCAGTACTTC
>TRBV5-4|NA|TRBJ2-7|many|13
CASSAGRRYEQYF
TGTGCCAGCAGCGCCGGACGGCGCTACGAGCAGTACTTC
>TRBV7-6|TRBD1|TRBJ2-1|NA|16
CASSLAPQGALDEQFF
TGTGCCAGCAGCTTAGCGCCGCAGGGGGCGTTGGATGAGCAGTTCTTC
>TRBV29-1|NA|TRBJ2-5|NA|12
CSVHGGQETQYF
TGCAGCGTTCACGGGGGCCAAGAGACCCAGTACTTC
>TRBV5-1|NA|TRBJ2-3|few|14
CASSPTGPVDTQYF
TGCGCCAGCAGCCCCACGGGGCCGGTAGATACGCAGTATTTT
>TRBV5-4|NA|TRBJ2-3|NA|15
CASSPTEEGTDTQYF
TGTGCCAGCAGCCCGACAGAGGAAGGCACAGATACGCAGTATTTT
>TRBV5-1|TRBD1|TRBJ2-7|NA|14
CASWAGTGIGEQYF
TGCGCCAGCTGGGCGGGGACAGGGATTGGCGAGCAGTACTTC
>TRBV20-1|TRBD1|TRBJ1-5|NA|17
CSARASDRVSFNQPQLF
TGCAGTGCTAGAGCGTCCGACAGGGTAAGCTTCAATCAGCCCCAGCTTTTT
>TRBV10-2|NA|TRBJ1-6|many|13
CASRWTANSPLHF
TGCGCCAGCAGATGGACAGCGAATTCACCCCTCCACTTT
>TRBV7-8|TRBD2|TRBJ2-7|many|14
CASSLAGRSYEQYF
TGTGCCAGCAGCTTAGCCGGGAGGTCCTACGAGCAGTACTTC
>TRBV12-3/TRBV12-4|NA|TRBJ1-5|NA|16
CASCIARGEGVQPQQF
TGTGCCAGCTGCATTGCCCGCGGGGAGGGAGTTCAGCCCCAGCAATTT
>TRBV29-1|TRBD2|TRBJ2-1|NA|17
CSVGETLAGNSYDEQFF
TGCAGCGTCGGTGAGACCCTAGCGGGTAACTCCTACGATGAGCAGTTCTTC
>TRBV28|NA|TRBJ2-5|few|13
CASSTRVSETQYF
TGTGCCAGCAGTACAAGGGTGTCTGAGACCCAGTACTTC
>TRBV19|TRBD2|TRBJ2-1|few|15
CASSIGPSGGHEQFF
TGTGCCAGTAGTATAGGGCCTAGCGGGGGCCATGAGCAGTTCTTC
>TRBV28|NA|TRBJ2-5|NA|16
CASSFLALAAQETQYF
TGTGCCAGCAGTTTCCTCGCTTTGGCAGCCCAAGAGACCCAGTACTTC
>TRBV28|TRBD2|TRBJ2-3|NA|20
CASSLRTSGRVPLSIGTQYF
TGTGCCAGCAGTTTAAGGACTAGCGGGAGGGTACCGCTTAGCATCGGTACGCAGTATTTT
>TRBV4-3|TRBD2|TRBJ2-7|NA|16
CASSQDWRLAGDVQYF
TGCGCCAGCAGCCAAGATTGGAGACTAGCGGGAGACGTGCAGTACTTC
>TRBV27|NA|TRBJ2-7|few|16
CASSFLGRGRTYEQYF
TGTGCCAGCAGTTTTCTCGGTCGTGGGCGTACCTACGAGCAGTACTTC
>TRBV6-6|NA|TRBJ2-1|few|14
CASSYIGNGDEQFF
TGTGCCAGCAGTTACATTGGAAACGGGGATGAGCAGTTCTTC
>TRBV6-6|NA|TRBJ2-3|NA|14
CASTPGREADTQYF
TGTGCCAGCACCCCTGGGCGGGAAGCAGATACGCAGTATTTT
>TRBV20-1|NA|TRBJ2-1|NA|14
CSARGNSAYNEQFF
TGCAGTGCTAGAGGGAACAGCGCCTACAATGAGCAGTTCTTC
>TRBV5-6|NA|TRBJ2-6|few|17
CASSLAFGISGANVLTF
TGTGCCAGCAGCTTGGCCTTCGGTATCTCTGGGGCCAACGTCCTGACTTTC
>TRBV5-5|NA|TRBJ1-5|NA|17
CASSLNIWGMGDQPQHF
TGTGCCAGCAGCTTGAATATTTGGGGAATGGGGGATCAGCCCCAGCATTTT
>TRBV5-1|NA|TRBJ1-4|NA|14
CASSPGPTNEKLFF
TGCGCCAGCAGCCCAGGTCCAACTAATGAAAAACTGTTTTTT
>TRBV9|NA|TRBJ2-3|few|13
CASRGTSTDTQYF
TGTGCCAGCAGGGGAACTAGCACAGATACGCAGTATTTT
>TRBV19|NA|TRBJ1-2|few|15
CASSIPPAGDYGYTF
TGTGCCAGTAGTATACCCCCCGCCGGAGACTATGGCTACACCTTC
>TRBV6-5|NA|TRBJ1-1|many|11
CASSSGSEAFF
TGTGCCAGCAGCTCCGGCTCCGAAGCTTTCTTT
>TRBV7-9|TRBD2|TRBJ2-1|few|16
CASSTQLAGGNNEQFF
TGTGCCAGCAGCACACAACTAGCGGGAGGAAACAATGAGCAGTTCTTC
>TRBV24-1|NA|TRBJ2-2|NA|13
CATGHRYTGELFF
TGTGCCACCGGGCACAGGTACACCGGGGAGCTGTTTTTT
>TRBV7-6|NA|TRBJ2-1|many|15
CASSLGPRGYNEQFF
TGTGCCAGCAGCTTAGGACCGAGGGGCTACAATGAGCAGTTCTTC
>TRBV2|NA|TRBJ1-1|few|13
CASSAGRITEAFF
TGTGCCAGCAGCGCTGGGAGGATCACTGAAGCTTTCTTT
>TRBV6-5|NA|TRBJ2-1|few|15
CASSEAAYSYNEQFF
TGTGCCAGCAGTGAAGCGGCCTACTCCTACAATGAGCAGTTCTTC
>TRBV20-1|TRBD2|TRBJ2-7|few|14
CSARVIAGGFEQYF
TGCAGTGCTAGAGTGATAGCGGGGGGATTTGAGCAGTACTTC
>TRBV28|TRBD2|TRBJ2-7|NA|15
CASRPTPGLSYEQYF
TGTGCCAGCAGACCCACCCCGGGACTAAGCTACGAGCAGTACTTC
>TRBV5-1|NA|TRBJ2-7|many|15
CASSPWSGNQYEQYF
TGCGCCAGCAGCCCCTGGAGTGGCAACCAATACGAGCAGTACTTC
>TRBV27|NA|TRBJ1-3|NA|15
CASSFLGRAGNTIYF
TGTGCCAGCAGTTTCCTCGGCAGGGCTGGAAACACCATATATTTT
>TRBV20-1|NA|TRBJ2-3|few|15
CSARDPGTITDTQYF
TGCAGTGCTAGAGATCCTGGCACGATCACAGATACGCAGTATTTT
>TRBV27|NA|TRBJ2-7|NA|13
CASSFQGINEQYF
TGTGCCAGCAGTTTTCAGGGGATAAACGAGCAGTACTTC
>TRBV29-1|TRBD2|TRBJ2-1|once|13
CSVLTSDYNEQFF
TGCAGCGTGCTTACTAGCGACTACAATGAGCAGTTCTTC
>TRBV27|TRBD1|TRBJ2-7|few|14
CASSFTGGLYEQYF
TGTGCCAGCAGTTTTACAGGGGGCCTGTACGAGCAGTACTTC
>TRBV2|NA|TRBJ1-1|NA|13
CVSMVSVVDEAFF
TGTGTCAGCATGGTGTCGGTTGTGGATGAAGCTTTCTTT
>TRBV5-4|NA|TRBJ2-5|few|15
CASSLYFRQQETQYF
TGTGCCAGCAGCTTGTATTTCCGACAGCAAGAGACCCAGTACTTC
>TRBV6-2/TRBV6-3|NA|TRBJ2-3|few|13
CASNDLIADTQYF
TGTGCCAGCAACGACTTGATCGCAGATACGCAGTATTTT
>TRBV28|NA|TRBJ2-5|few|11
CASSPEETQYF
TGTGCCAGCAGCCCCGAGGAGACCCAGTACTTC